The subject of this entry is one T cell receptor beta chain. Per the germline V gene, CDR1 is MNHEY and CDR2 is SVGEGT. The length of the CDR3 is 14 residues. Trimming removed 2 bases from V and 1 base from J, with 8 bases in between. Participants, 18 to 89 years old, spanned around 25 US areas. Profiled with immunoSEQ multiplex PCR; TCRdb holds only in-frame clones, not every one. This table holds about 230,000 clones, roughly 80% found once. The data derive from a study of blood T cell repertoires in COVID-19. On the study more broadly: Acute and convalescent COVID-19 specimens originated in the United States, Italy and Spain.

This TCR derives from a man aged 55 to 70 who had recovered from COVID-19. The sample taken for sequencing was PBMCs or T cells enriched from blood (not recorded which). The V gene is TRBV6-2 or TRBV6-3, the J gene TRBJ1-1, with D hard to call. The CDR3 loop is CASSYEGRNTEAFF. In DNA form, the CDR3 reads TGTGCCAGCAGTTACGAGGGTAGGAACACTGAAGCTTTCTTT.